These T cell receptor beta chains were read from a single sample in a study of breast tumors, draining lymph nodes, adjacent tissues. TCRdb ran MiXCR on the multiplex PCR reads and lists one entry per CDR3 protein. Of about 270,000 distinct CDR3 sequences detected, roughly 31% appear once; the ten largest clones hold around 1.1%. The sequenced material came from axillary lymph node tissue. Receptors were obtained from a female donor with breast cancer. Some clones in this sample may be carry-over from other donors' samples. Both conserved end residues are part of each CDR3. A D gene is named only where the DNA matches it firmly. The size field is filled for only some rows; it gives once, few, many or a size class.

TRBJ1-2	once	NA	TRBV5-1	CASSLVLADRGYTF	TGCGCCAGCAGCTTGGTGCTAGCCGACCGTGGCTACACCTTC
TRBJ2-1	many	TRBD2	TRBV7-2	CASSLGLAGGDEQFF	TGTGCCAGCAGCTTGGGACTAGCGGGAGGGGATGAGCAGTTCTTC
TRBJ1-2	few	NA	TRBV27	CASSLGAGEYYGYTF	TGTGCCAGCAGTTTAGGGGCAGGGGAGTACTATGGCTACACCTTC
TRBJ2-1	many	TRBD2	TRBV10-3	CATGLSGAYNEQFF	TGTGCCACCGGTCTAAGCGGGGCATACAATGAGCAGTTCTTC
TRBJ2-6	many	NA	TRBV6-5	CASSYQGTGANVLTF	TGTGCCAGCAGTTACCAGGGAACCGGGGCCAACGTCCTGACTTTC
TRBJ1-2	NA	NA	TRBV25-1	CASSEPGAADYGYTF	TGTGCCAGCAGTGAGCCCGGGGCGGCGGACTATGGCTACACCTTC
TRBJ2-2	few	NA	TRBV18	CASSPRRVDTGELFF	TGTGCCAGCTCACCGAGGAGGGTGGACACCGGGGAGCTGTTTTTT
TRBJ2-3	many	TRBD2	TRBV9	CASSVAGAGGGDTQYF	TGTGCCAGCAGCGTAGCCGGAGCGGGAGGAGGGGATACGCAGTATTTT
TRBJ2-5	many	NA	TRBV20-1	CSATSARETQYF	TGCAGTGCGACTAGTGCCCGAGAGACCCAGTACTTC
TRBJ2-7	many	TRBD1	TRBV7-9	CASSSTVGQGGSGAYEQYF	TGTGCCAGCAGCTCTACCGTGGGACAGGGAGGGTCCGGTGCCTACGAGCAGTACTTC
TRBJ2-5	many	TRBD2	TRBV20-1	CSAPPTGGFETQYF	TGCAGTGCTCCCCCCACGGGAGGCTTTGAGACCCAGTACTTC
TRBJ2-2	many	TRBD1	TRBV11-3	CASSYHKWDRDIGELFF	TGTGCCAGCAGCTACCACAAGTGGGACAGGGACATCGGGGAGCTGTTTTTT
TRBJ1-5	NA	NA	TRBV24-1	CATSGRSNQPQHF	TGTGCCACCAGTGGCAGGAGTAATCAGCCCCAGCATTTT
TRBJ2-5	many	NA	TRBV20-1	CSAIDPRGPYPAETQYF	TGCAGTGCTATTGACCCCCGGGGCCCCTATCCCGCAGAGACCCAGTACTTC
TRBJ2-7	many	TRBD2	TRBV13	CASSWGLAGGAYEQYF	TGTGCCAGCAGCTGGGGACTAGCGGGGGGGGCCTACGAGCAGTACTTC
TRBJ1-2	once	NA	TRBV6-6	CASSESWDSRGHTF	TGTGCCAGCAGTGAGAGTTGGGACTCCCGGGGCCACACCTTC
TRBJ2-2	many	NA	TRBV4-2	CASSQAAGTYTGELFF	TGTGCCAGCAGCCAAGCCGCAGGGACATACACCGGGGAGCTGTTTTTT
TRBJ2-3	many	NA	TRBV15	CATSRGTLLDTQYF	TGTGCCACCAGCAGGGGTACCCTGCTTGATACGCAGTATTTT
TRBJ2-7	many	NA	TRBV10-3	CAISRDTGYEQYF	TGTGCCATCAGTAGGGACACTGGCTACGAGCAGTACTTC
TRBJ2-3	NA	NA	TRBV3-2	CASIPPEGTQYF	TGTGCCAGCATACCCCCTGAGGGTACGCAGTATTTT
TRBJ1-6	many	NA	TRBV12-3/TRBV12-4	CASSLARGSSYNSPLHF	TGTGCCAGCAGTTTAGCAAGGGGAAGTTCCTATAATTCACCCCTCCACTTT
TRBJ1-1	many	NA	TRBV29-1	CSVVGGEAFF	TGCAGCGTTGTCGGGGGGGAAGCTTTCTTT
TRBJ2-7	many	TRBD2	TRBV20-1	CSARGRLADTYEQYF	TGCAGTGCTAGAGGTAGACTAGCGGACACCTACGAGCAGTACTTC
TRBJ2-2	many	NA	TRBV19	CASITAINTGELFF	TGTGCCAGTATTACCGCGATTAACACCGGGGAGCTGTTTTTT
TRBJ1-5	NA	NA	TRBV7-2	CASVGLGDSNQPQHF	TGTGCCAGCGTTGGTCTTGGGGATAGCAATCAGCCCCAGCATTTT
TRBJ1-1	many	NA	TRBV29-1	CSVESDFLATEAFF	TGCAGCGTTGAATCGGACTTCCTGGCCACTGAAGCTTTCTTT
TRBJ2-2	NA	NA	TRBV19	CASSIGGVYNEQFF	TGTGCCAGTAGTATAGGGGGAGTCTACAATGAGCAGTTTTTT
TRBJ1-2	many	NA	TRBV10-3	CAIKKSPTPQNYGYTF	TGTGCCATCAAAAAGTCCCCGACACCTCAAAACTATGGCTACACCTTC
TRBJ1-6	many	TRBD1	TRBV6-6	CASSFDRGRKNSPLHF	TGTGCCAGCAGTTTTGACAGGGGGCGAAAGAATTCACCCCTCCACTTT
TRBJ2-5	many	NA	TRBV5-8	CASSHRDISETQYF	TGTGCCAGCAGCCATAGGGACATCTCAGAGACCCAGTACTTC
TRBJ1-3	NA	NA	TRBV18	CASSPVAEGNTIYF	TGTGCCAGCTCACCGGTAGCGGAGGGAAACACCATATATTTT
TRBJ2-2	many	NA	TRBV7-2	CASSFIGTTGELFF	TGTGCCAGCAGCTTCATAGGAACCACCGGGGAGCTGTTTTTT
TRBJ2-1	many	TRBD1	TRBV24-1	CATSDLSDRGGYNEQFF	TGTGCCACCAGTGATCTTTCCGACAGGGGTGGCTACAATGAGCAGTTCTTC
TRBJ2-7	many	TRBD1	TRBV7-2	CASSLSQGAVYEQYF	TGTGCCAGCAGCTTAAGTCAGGGGGCCGTCTACGAGCAGTACTTC
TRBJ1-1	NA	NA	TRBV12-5	CASGLGDGTEAFF	TGTGCTAGTGGTTTGGGGGACGGCACTGAAGCTTTCTTT
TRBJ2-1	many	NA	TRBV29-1	CSVEVRGHRHNEQFF	TGCAGCGTTGAAGTAAGGGGACACCGCCACAATGAGCAGTTCTTC
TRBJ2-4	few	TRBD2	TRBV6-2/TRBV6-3	CASTPGGAKNIQYF	TGTGCCAGCACTCCGGGGGGAGCCAAAAACATTCAGTACTTC
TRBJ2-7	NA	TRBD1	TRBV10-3	CASRFRDRAYEQYF	TGTGCCAGCCGATTCCGGGACAGGGCTTACGAGCAGTACTTC
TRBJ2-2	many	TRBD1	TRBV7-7	CASSLARGRGELFF	TGTGCTAGCAGCTTAGCCAGGGGGCGCGGGGAGCTGTTTTTT
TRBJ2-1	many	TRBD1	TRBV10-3	CAIGMDRAGSSYNEQFF	TGTGCCATCGGTATGGACAGGGCGGGGAGCTCCTACAATGAGCAGTTCTTC
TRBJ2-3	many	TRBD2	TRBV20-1	CSARILAMFTDTQYF	TGCAGTGCTAGAATACTAGCGATGTTCACAGATACGCAGTATTTT
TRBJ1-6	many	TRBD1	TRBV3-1	CASSQNRGMGPLHF	TGTGCCAGCAGCCAGAACAGGGGAATGGGACCCCTCCACTTT
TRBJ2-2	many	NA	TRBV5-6	CASSLGGRGTGELFF	TGTGCCAGCAGCTTGGGGGGCAGAGGCACCGGGGAGCTGTTTTTT
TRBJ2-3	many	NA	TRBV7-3	CASSLSGPADTQYF	TGTGCCAGCAGCTTATCCGGACCAGCAGATACGCAGTATTTT
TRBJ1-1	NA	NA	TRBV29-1	CSVGITEAFF	TGCAGCGTTGGAATCACTGAAGCTTTCTTT